Below, one T cell receptor (beta chain) is given with its context. Its antigen is unidentified. RNA transcripts yielded amplified TCR beta CDR3 regions. First-round RT-PCR used HTBI primers; second-round multiplex PCR followed. One entry per CDR3 protein results from TCRdb running MiXCR on the multiplex PCR reads. The data hold a few hundred thousand distinct CDR3 sequences, with about 17% observed a single time. The sample belongs to a study of Graves' ophthalmopathy and Graves' hyperthyroidism. Across the study: Untreated patients at initial diagnosis provided peripheral blood.

Points from the study as a whole: Prediction of ophthalmopathy progression reached 70.59% sensitivity and about 72% specificity.

With 5 bases removed from V and 4 bases from J, the gap between germline ends came to 9 bases. The CDR3 is made up of 13 amino acids. Germline V gene lookup returns CDR1 GTSNPN and CDR2 SVGIG (reference sequence). Aged 18 to 65, hyperthyroidism patients had new diagnoses of under 2 months' duration. The sequencing input was peripheral blood. This TCR was sampled from an adult woman with stable Graves' hyperthyroidism. The chain recombines TRBV30 with TRBJ2-6, with a possible D match to TRBD1 (6 bases). The CDR3 protein is CAWGGVGANVLTF. The CDR3, as DNA: TGTGCCTGGGGGGGCGTCGGGGCCAACGTCCTGACTTTC.